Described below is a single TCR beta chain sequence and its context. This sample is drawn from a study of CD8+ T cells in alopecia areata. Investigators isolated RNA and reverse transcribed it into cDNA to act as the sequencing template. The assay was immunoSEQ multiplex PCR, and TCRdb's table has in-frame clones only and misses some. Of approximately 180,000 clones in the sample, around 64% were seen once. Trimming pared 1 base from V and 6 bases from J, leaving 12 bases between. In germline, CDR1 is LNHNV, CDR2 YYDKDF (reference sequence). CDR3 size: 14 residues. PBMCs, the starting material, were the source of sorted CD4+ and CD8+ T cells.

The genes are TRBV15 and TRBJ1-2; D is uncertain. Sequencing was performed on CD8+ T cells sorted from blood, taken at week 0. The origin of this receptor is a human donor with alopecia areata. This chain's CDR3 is CATSRVSGRDGYTF. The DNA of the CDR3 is TGTGCCACCAGCAGAGTTTCGGGGAGAGATGGCTACACCTTC.